This TCR beta chain emerged from a study of blood T cell repertoires in COVID-19. With 3 bases removed from V and 5 bases from J, the gap between germline ends came to 15 bases. CDR1 is SGHTS and CDR2 is YDEGEE in the germline V gene. The CDR3 extends over 15 amino acids. Repertoires were generated with immunoSEQ multiplex PCR, while TCRdb's copy carries only in-frame clones and drops some. The sample includes about 200,000 clones, roughly 90% of them seen just once. Sequencing was carried out using peripheral blood. The source of this sequence is a middle-aged man with acute or convalescent COVID-19. The chain recombines TRBV5-8 with TRBJ2-1, with D possibly matching TRBD1 (5 bases). DNA of the CDR3: TGTGCCAGCAGCTGGAATCCAGGGTGGAACAATGAGCAGTTCTTC. Translating it yields CASSWNPGWNNEQFF.